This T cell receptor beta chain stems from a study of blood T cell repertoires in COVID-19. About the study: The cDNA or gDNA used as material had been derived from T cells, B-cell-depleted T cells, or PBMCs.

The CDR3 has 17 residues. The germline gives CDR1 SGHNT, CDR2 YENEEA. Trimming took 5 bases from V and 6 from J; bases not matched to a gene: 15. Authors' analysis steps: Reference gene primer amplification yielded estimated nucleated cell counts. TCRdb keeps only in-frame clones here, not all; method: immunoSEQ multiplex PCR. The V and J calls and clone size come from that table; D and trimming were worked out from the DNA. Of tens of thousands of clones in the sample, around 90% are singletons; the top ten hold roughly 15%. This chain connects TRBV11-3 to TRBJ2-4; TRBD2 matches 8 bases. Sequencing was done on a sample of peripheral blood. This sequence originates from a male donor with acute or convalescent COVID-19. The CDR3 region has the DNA TGTGCCAGCAGCGCAGGCCCGGGAGGGTTTGGGAGAAACATTCAGTACTTC. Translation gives CASSAGPGGFGRNIQYF.